These 5 T cell receptor beta chains share one sample of origin, sequenced in a study of CD4 and CD8 cells across lung adenocarcinoma regions. One entry per CDR3 protein results from TCRdb running MiXCR on the PCR reads. The table includes about 23,000 distinct CDR3 sequences, 45% to 60% detected once. The sample was CD4+ T cells from the center of a lung tumor. These receptor sequences come from a male donor with lung adenocarcinoma. The CD4 and CD8 labels of this study may be unreliable.

This clonotype has ten or more counts. J is TRBJ2-5 and V is TRBV4-2, with 10 bases matching TRBD2. Trimming at V came to 4 bases and at J to 3 bases, leaving 5 bases not matched to a gene. CDR3 length: 15 residues. CDR1 LGHNA and CDR2 YNFKEQ come from the germline V gene. CDR3 sequence reads: CASSPRTSGEETQYF. Written as DNA, the CDR3 is TGTGCCAGCAGCCCCCGGACTAGCGGTGAAGAGACCCAGTACTTC.

The rearrangement links TRBV12-3 or TRBV12-4 to TRBJ1-2, with 8 nucleotides matching TRBD1. This CDR3 has 15 amino acids. V shed 3 bases and J 4 bases; nucleotides not matched to a gene: 7. CDR3 sequence: CASSFSGTGGYGYTF. In nucleotides, the CDR3 is TGTGCCAGCAGTTTCTCCGGGACAGGAGGCTATGGCTACACCTTC.

Remarks on this clonotype: One end of the junction fails to match germline, which may point to a read error. This chain joins TRBV6-1 and TRBJ2-1; maybe TRBD2 (5 bases). This CDR3 has 14 residues. CDR1 and CDR2 (germline): MNHNS, SASEGT. The CDR3 nucleotides read TGTGCCAGCAGTCTCTTTTCTAACATCGGGGAGCAGTTTTTT. This sequence encodes CASSLFSNIGEQFF.

This chain joins TRBV6-1 and TRBJ2-2; D unclear. The CDR3 runs 15 residues. CDR1 is MNHNS and CDR2 is SASEGT in the germline V gene. Trimming removed 6 bases from V and 6 bases from J, with 17 bases in between. This chain's CDR3 is CASSLQAVIPGELFF. The CDR3 coding sequence is TGTGCCAGCAGCCTCCAGGCTGTGATCCCCGGGGAGCTGTTTTTT.

This clonotype appeared many times. This clone may be a read error of a much larger clone one base away. J is TRBJ2-5 and V is TRBV10-2; possibly TRBD2 for D (5 bases). The germline V gene has CDR1 WSHSY and CDR2 SAAADI. The CDR3 covers 11 residues. V shed 10 bases and J shed 11 bases, with 17 bases lying between them. The CDR3 sequence: CATDLTNEQYF. In DNA form, the CDR3 reads TGCGCCACGGACTTGACCAATGAGCAGTACTTC.